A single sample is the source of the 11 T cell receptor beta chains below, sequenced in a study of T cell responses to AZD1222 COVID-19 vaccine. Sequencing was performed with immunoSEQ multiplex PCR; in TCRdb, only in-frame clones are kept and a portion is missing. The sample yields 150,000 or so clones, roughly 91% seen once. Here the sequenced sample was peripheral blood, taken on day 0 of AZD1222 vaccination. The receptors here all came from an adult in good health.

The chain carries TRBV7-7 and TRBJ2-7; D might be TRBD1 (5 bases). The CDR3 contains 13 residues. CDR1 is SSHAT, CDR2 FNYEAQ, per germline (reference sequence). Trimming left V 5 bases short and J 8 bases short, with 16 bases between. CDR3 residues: CASSPGQAHQQYF. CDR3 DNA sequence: TGTGCCAGCAGCCCAGGGCAGGCTCACCAGCAGTACTTC.

CDR3 protein: CASSLAGLSSGNTIYF. For the CDR3, the DNA is TGTGCCAGCAGCTTAGCAGGGTTGAGCTCTGGAAACACCATATATTTT. The gene calls are TRBV7-9 and TRBJ1-3; the D is unclear. Trimming left V 0 bases short and J 0 bases short, with 9 bases between. CDR3 length: 16 amino acids. CDR1 is SEHNR, CDR2 FQNEAQ, per germline (reference sequence).

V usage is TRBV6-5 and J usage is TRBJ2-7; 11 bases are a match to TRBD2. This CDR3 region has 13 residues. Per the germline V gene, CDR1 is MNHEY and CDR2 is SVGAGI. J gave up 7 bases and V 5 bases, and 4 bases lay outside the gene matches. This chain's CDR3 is CASSPGLAGEQYF. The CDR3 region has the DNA TGTGCCAGCAGTCCCGGACTAGCGGGTGAGCAGTACTTC.

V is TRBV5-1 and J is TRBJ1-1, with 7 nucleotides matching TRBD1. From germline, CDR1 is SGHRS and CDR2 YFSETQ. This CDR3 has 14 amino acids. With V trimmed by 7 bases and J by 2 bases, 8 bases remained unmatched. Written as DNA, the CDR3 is TGCGCCAGCTGCCCCGGGACAGTAAACACTGAAGCTTTCTTT. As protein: CASCPGTVNTEAFF.

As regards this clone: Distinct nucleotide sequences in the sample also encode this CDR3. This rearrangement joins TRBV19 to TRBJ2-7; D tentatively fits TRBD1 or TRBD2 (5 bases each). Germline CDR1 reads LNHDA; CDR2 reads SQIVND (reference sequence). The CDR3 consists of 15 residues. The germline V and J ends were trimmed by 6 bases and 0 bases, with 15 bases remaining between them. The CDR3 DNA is TGTGCCAGTAGCCCGGGGCAGGGCCTCTCCTACGAGCAGTACTTC. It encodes CASSPGQGLSYEQYF.

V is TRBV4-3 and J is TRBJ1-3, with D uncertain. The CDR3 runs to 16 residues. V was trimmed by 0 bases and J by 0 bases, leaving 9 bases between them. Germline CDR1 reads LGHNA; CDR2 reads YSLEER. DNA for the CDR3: TGCGCCAGCAGCCAAGATGCCATGCTCTCTGGAAACACCATATATTTT. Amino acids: CASSQDAMLSGNTIYF.

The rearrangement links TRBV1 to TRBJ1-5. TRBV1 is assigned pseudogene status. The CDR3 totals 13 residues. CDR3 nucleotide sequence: TGCACCAGCAGCCGAGGGGGCAATCAGCCCCAGCATTTT. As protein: CTSSRGGNQPQHF.

CDR3 nucleotides: TGTGCCAGCAGCTTCAACTATGGCTACACCTTC. Translated, it gives CASSFNYGYTF. The chain has TRBV5-6 and TRBJ1-2; D remains unclear. This CDR3 is 11 amino acids long. V dropped 2 bases and J dropped 2 bases, with 1 base sitting between them. From germline, CDR1 is SGHDT and CDR2 YYEEEE.

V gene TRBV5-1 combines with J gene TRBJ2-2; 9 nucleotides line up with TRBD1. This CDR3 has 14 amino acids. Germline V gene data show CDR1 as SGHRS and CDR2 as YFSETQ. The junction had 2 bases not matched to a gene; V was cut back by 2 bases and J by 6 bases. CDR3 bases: TGCGCCAGCAGCTTCGGGACAGGGTCCGGGGAGCTGTTTTTT. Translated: CASSFGTGSGELFF. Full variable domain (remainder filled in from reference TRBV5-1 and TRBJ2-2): KAGVTQTPRYLIKTRGQQVTLSCSPISGHRSVSWYQQTPGQGLQFLFEYFSETQRNKGNFPGRFSGRQFSNSRSEMNVSTLELGDSALYLCASSFGTGSGELFFGEGSRLTVL.

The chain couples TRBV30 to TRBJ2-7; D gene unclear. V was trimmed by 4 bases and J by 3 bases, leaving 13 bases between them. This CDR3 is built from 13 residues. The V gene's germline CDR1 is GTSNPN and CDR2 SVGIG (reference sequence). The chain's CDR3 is CAWTGGSLYEQYF. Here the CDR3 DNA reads TGTGCCTGGACGGGCGGTAGTCTCTACGAGCAGTACTTC.

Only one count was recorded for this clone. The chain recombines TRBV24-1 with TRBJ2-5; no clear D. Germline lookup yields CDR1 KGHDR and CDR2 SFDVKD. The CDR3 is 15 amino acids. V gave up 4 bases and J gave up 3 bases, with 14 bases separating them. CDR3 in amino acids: CATSDFADMKETQYF. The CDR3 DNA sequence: TGTGCCACCAGTGACTTCGCAGACATGAAAGAGACCCAGTACTTC.